The next 27 T cell receptor beta chains were all read from a single sample in a study of blood T cell repertoires in COVID-19. Assay: immunoSEQ multiplex PCR; the TCRdb copy retains only in-frame clones and omits some. The repertoire holds 61,000 or so clones, with approximately 80% as singletons. Sequencing was carried out using peripheral blood. The receptors derive from a woman in her 70s with acute or convalescent COVID-19.

The chain links TRBV28 to TRBJ1-5, with 9 bases fitting TRBD1. CDR3 length equals 17 residues. The J segment lost 6 bases and the V segment lost 5 bases, leaving 14 bases of the junction unmatched. CDR1 is MDHEN, CDR2 SYDVKM, per germline. CDR3: CASSGPSGQGSSQPQHF. The CDR3, as DNA: TGTGCCAGCAGTGGACCCTCGGGACAGGGATCTAGTCAGCCCCAGCATTTT.

The V call is TRBV28, the J call TRBJ1-5, with a possible D match to TRBD1 (5 bases). Trimming took 4 bases from V and 10 from J, leaving 11 bases between them. The CDR3 consists of 12 residues. Germline CDR1 is MDHEN and CDR2 is SYDVKM. CDR3 in DNA: TGTGCCAGCAGTTCTCAGGGACTCCCCCAGCATTTT. It specifies CASSSQGLPQHF. Combining the CDR3 with reference TRBV28 and TRBJ1-5 gives the whole variable domain DVKVTQSSRYLVKRTGEKVFLECVQDMDHENMFWYRQDPGLGLRLIYFSYDVKMKEKGDIPEGYSVSREKKERFSLILESASTNQTSMYLCASSSQGLPQHFGDGTRLSIL.

The J gene is TRBJ2-1, the V gene TRBV1; TRBD2, the table's D call, lacks a check against the DNA. TRBV1 is a pseudogene segment. The CDR3 has 18 amino acids. Here the CDR3 reads CTSRKTSERDSSYNEQFF. The DNA for the CDR3 is TGCACCAGTAGAAAGACTAGCGAAAGAGATAGCTCCTACAATGAGCAGTTCTTC.

The rearrangement joins TRBV28 to TRBJ1-5; maybe TRBD1 (6 bases). The CDR3 loop spans 13 amino acids. Germline V gives CDR1 MDHEN, CDR2 SYDVKM. V lost 6 bases and J lost 7, with 13 bases in between. This CDR3 is CASSLLGQQPQHF. The CDR3 nucleotides read TGTGCCAGCAGCCTACTTGGACAGCAGCCCCAGCATTTT.

This clone was picked up a small number of times. The chain recombines TRBV24-1 with TRBJ1-2; a weak D match, TRBD1 (5 bases). The V end lost 5 bases, the J end lost 4 bases, and 25 bases lay between the germline ends. CDR1 KGHDR and CDR2 SFDVKD come from the germline V gene. The CDR3 has 18 residues. CDR3 protein: CATSARTVTDTESYGYTF. CDR3 DNA sequence: TGTGCCACCAGTGCCCGGACGGTAACGGACACCGAGTCCTATGGCTACACCTTC.

The genes are TRBV6-5 and TRBJ1-1, with D tentatively TRBD1 (5 bases). Between the trimmed V and J ends, which lost 7 bases and 5 bases, there was a span of 14 bases. CDR1 is MNHEY and CDR2 is SVGAGI in the germline V gene. This CDR3 spans 13 amino acids. This CDR3 is CASTTRGGTEAFF. CDR3 DNA: TGTGCCAGCACGACGCGGGGCGGGACTGAAGCTTTCTTT.

This rearrangement joins TRBV12-5 to TRBJ2-5; D might be TRBD1 (6 bases). Germline V gene lookup returns CDR1 LGHNT and CDR2 FRNRAP. The CDR3 consists of 14 residues. V lost 6 bases to trimming and J lost 7 bases, with 18 bases between them. CDR3 amino acids: CASGRSQGRWTQYF. CDR3 bases: TGTGCTAGTGGCCGCTCCCAGGGGCGCTGGACCCAGTACTTC.

CDR3 in amino acids: CASSWGLHTYEQYF. CDR3 nucleotide sequence: TGTGCCAGCAGCTGGGGACTGCACACCTACGAGCAGTACTTC. The chain carries TRBV5-6 and TRBJ2-7; weak D call: TRBD2 (6 bases). The germline gives CDR1 SGHDT, CDR2 YYEEEE. The ends were cut back, 3 bases at V and 2 bases at J, with 12 bases in the middle. This CDR3 is built from 14 residues.

The chain carries TRBV10-3 and TRBJ1-1, with 7 bases aligning to TRBD1. Germline V lookup: CDR1 ENHRY, CDR2 SYGVKD. The CDR3 is made up of 14 amino acids. V gave up 6 bases and J gave up 3 bases; unmatched junction bases: 7. In nucleotides, the CDR3 is TGTGCCATCAGCCGACAGGGTGGCGACACTGAAGCTTTCTTT. Its translation is CAISRQGGDTEAFF.

The J gene is TRBJ2-2, the V gene TRBV5-1; tentatively, D is TRBD1 (6 bases). Germline assignment: CDR1 SGHRS and CDR2 YFSETQ. The V and J ends lost 3 bases and 6 bases respectively, with 18 bases between them. CDR3 length: 16 amino acids. DNA for the CDR3: TGCGCCAGCAGCTGGAGACAGGTAAGGATTCCCGGGGAGCTGTTTTTT. Protein sequence: CASSWRQVRIPGELFF.

The chain carries TRBV27 and TRBJ1-5; TRBD1 aligns across 7 bases. This CDR3 spans 15 amino acids. CDR1 is MNHEY and CDR2 is SMNVEV in the germline V gene (reference sequence). Trimming took 3 bases from V and 4 from J; bases not matched to a gene: 6. CDR3 DNA: TGTGCCAGCAGTTTGGTCGGGACAGCGAATCAGCCCCAGCATTTT. Its protein product is CASSLVGTANQPQHF.

The rearrangement joins TRBV19 to TRBJ2-7; TRBD1 matches 9 bases. With 7 bases clipped from V and 1 base from J, the junction kept 8 bases outside the gene matches. CDR1 and CDR2 (germline): LNHDA, SQIVND (reference sequence). This CDR3 is built from 15 residues. The CDR3 DNA follows: TGTGCCAGTAAAACTTCGACAGGGGGGTCCTACGAGCAGTACTTC. Its translation is CASKTSTGGSYEQYF.

The V gene is TRBV11-3, the J gene TRBJ2-7; D possibly corresponds to TRBD1 (6 bases). Trimming shortened V by 5 bases and J by 4 bases, and 12 bases separated the two germline ends. Germline V lookup: CDR1 SGHNT, CDR2 YENEEA. The CDR3 totals 13 residues. The DNA for the CDR3 is TGTGCCAGCAGCACCACAGGGAAATACGAGCAGTACTTC. It translates to CASSTTGKYEQYF.

The chain carries TRBV4-3 and TRBJ1-1, with a tentative D call TRBD1 (5 bases). CDR3 length: 15 residues. Germline CDR1 reads LGHNA; CDR2 reads YSLEER. V was clipped by 0 bases and J by 8 bases, with 16 bases between them. This CDR3 is CASSQDGDFAREAFF. The DNA for the CDR3 is TGCGCCAGCAGCCAAGATGGGGACTTTGCCCGAGAAGCTTTCTTT.

The V gene is TRBV11-3, the J gene TRBJ2-1; 7 nucleotides agree with TRBD2. This CDR3 has 16 residues. The ends lost 0 bases at V and 5 bases at J; junction bases unmatched: 7. Germline V gives CDR1 SGHNT, CDR2 YENEEA. The CDR3 is CASSLELGGSDNEQFF. CDR3 coding DNA: TGTGCCAGCAGCTTAGAGTTGGGGGGGTCGGACAATGAGCAGTTCTTC.

This clone occurred once. The chain couples TRBV11-2 to TRBJ2-2, with 12 positions matching TRBD2. After removal of 7 bases from V and 1 base from J, the junction contained 7 bases not matched to a gene. This CDR3 comprises 17 residues. The germline V gene encodes CDR1 SGHAT and CDR2 FQNNGV. CDR3: CASTTLAGGRNTGELFF. CDR3 in DNA: TGTGCCAGCACAACACTAGCGGGGGGACGGAACACCGGGGAGCTGTTTTTT.

This chain links TRBV27 with TRBJ1-1; 7 bases align to TRBD1. Per germline, CDR1 MNHEY and CDR2 SMNVEV (reference sequence). This CDR3 spans 13 amino acids. V lost 2 bases, J lost 10 bases, and 7 bases stayed unmatched. CDR3 sequence: CASSLGGQSRAFF. CDR3 bases: TGTGCCAGCAGTTTAGGGGGACAGTCCAGAGCTTTCTTT.

This rearrangement joins TRBV5-4 to TRBJ1-4; 8 nucleotides align to TRBD1. V gave up 0 bases and J gave up 8 bases; unmatched junction bases: 6. Germline CDR1 reads SGHNT; CDR2 reads YYREEE (reference sequence). CDR3 length equals 15 residues. The CDR3 DNA follows: TGTGCCAGCAGCTTGGACGCAGGGGGCAGGGAAAAACTGTTTTTT. Translating it yields CASSLDAGGREKLFF. Full variable domain (outside the CDR3, taken from reference TRBV5-4 and TRBJ1-4): ETGVTQSPTHLIKTRGQQVTLRCSSQSGHNTVSWYQQALGQGPQFIFQYYREEENGRGNFPPRFSGLQFPNYSSELNVNALELDDSALYLCASSLDAGGREKLFFGSGTQLSVL.

CDR3 sequence (DNA): TGTGCCAGTAGTCCGAGGAGGAACACTGAAGCTTTCTTT. As protein: CASSPRRNTEAFF. This chain joins TRBV19 and TRBJ1-1; D call uncertain. The germline gives CDR1 LNHDA, CDR2 SQIVND (reference sequence). Trimming stripped 5 bases from V and 1 base from J, with 8 bases between. The CDR3 sequence is 13 residues long.

The genes are TRBV11-2 and TRBJ2-2; a weak D match, TRBD2 (5 bases). Deletions cut 5 bases from V and 4 bases from J, with 11 bases between. Per germline, CDR1 SGHAT and CDR2 FQNNGV. The length of the CDR3 is 14 residues. CDR3 in DNA: TGTGCCAGCAGCGGCATTCGGGGCACCGGGGAGCTGTTTTTT. It encodes CASSGIRGTGELFF.

This sequence joins TRBV25-1 and TRBJ1-2, with D possibly matching TRBD1 (6 bases). The CDR3 loop spans 14 amino acids. V was shortened by 10 bases and J by 8 bases, with 23 bases between the two germline ends. Germline V CDR1 and CDR2: MGHDK, SYGVNS. The CDR3 sequence: CAMPGGATIMGYTF. CDR3 DNA sequence: TGTGCCATGCCGGGGGGGGCGACGATTATGGGCTACACCTTC.

This chain links TRBV2 with TRBJ1-2, with D tentatively TRBD1 (6 bases). The V gene's germline CDR1 is SNHLY and CDR2 FYNNEI. V gave up 6 bases and J gave up 4 bases, with 15 bases separating them. This CDR3 spans 14 amino acids. The CDR3 nucleotides are TGTGCCAGCAGGGGGACATCGTGGGGCTATGGCTACACCTTC. Translating gives CASRGTSWGYGYTF.

V usage is TRBV3-1 (or the pseudogene TRBV3-2) and J usage is TRBJ2-7; the D gene is possibly TRBD1 (6 bases). Germline assignment: CDR1 LGHDT and CDR2 YNNKEL (reference sequence). Trimming removed 2 bases from V and 7 bases from J, with 15 bases in between. This CDR3 has 14 residues. The CDR3, as DNA: TGTGCCAGCAGCCAAAACCGGGCTAGGGGGGAGCAGTACTTC. Protein product: CASSQNRARGEQYF.

The chain joins TRBV13 to TRBJ2-7, with 7 positions matching TRBD1. V shed 5 bases and J 2 bases; nucleotides not matched to a gene: 9. The CDR3 loop spans 15 amino acids. Germline lookup yields CDR1 PRHDT and CDR2 FYEKMQ (reference sequence). CDR3 nucleotides: TGTGCCAGCAGCGGGACACGACAGGGTACCTACGAGCAGTACTTC. Protein: CASSGTRQGTYEQYF. The full variable domain, with the rest looked up from reference TRBV13 and TRBJ2-7, is AAGVIQSPRHLIKEKRETATLKCYPIPRHDTVYWYQQGPGQDPQFLISFYEKMQSDKGSIPDRFSAQQFSDYHSELNMSSLELGDSALYFCASSGTRQGTYEQYFGPGTRLTVT.

The chain employs TRBV15 and TRBJ1-5; no reliable D call. Germline-derived CDR1 and CDR2 are LNHNV and YYDKDF (reference sequence). Trimming shortened V by 6 bases and J by 5 bases, and 14 bases separated the two germline ends. CDR3 length: 14 residues. The CDR3 DNA sequence: TGTGCCACCAGTAGCCGTGTCGGGTATCAGCCCCAGCATTTT. Translated, it gives CATSSRVGYQPQHF.

V gene TRBV27 combines with J gene TRBJ2-7; TRBD1 is a possible D gene (6 bases). The CDR3 loop spans 12 amino acids. Germline V gene lookup returns CDR1 MNHEY and CDR2 SMNVEV (reference sequence). V was pared by 6 bases and J by 2 bases, with 8 bases between. In DNA form, the CDR3 reads TGTGCCAGCAGAACAGGGCCCTACGAGCAGTACTTC. This translates into CASRTGPYEQYF.

The chain has TRBV5-5 and TRBJ1-1; TRBD1 might be the D (6 bases). Trimming removed 0 bases from V and 4 bases from J, with 10 bases in between. Germline loops: CDR1 SGHKS, CDR2 YYEKEE (reference sequence). This CDR3 is 14 amino acids long. The CDR3 region is CASSLGAGATEAFF. Here the CDR3 DNA reads TGTGCCAGCAGCTTGGGGGCAGGGGCCACTGAAGCTTTCTTT.